A single sample gave rise to the 9 T cell receptor beta chains below, sequenced in a study of shared clonotypes between healthy human individuals. The data were produced by immunoSEQ multiplex PCR, yet TCRdb's version contains in-frame clones alone and is incomplete. The sample lists approximately 500,000 clones; almost 80% were seen once. The source material was PBMCs. These receptors were taken from a middle-aged woman in good health. Some clones in this sample may be carry-over from other donors' samples.

This rearrangement joins TRBV6-6 to TRBJ2-4; 8 nucleotides line up with TRBD2. The CDR3 spans 14 residues. Germline V CDR1 and CDR2: MNHNY, SVGAGI (reference sequence). The V and J ends lost 6 bases and 9 bases, in that order; junction bases with no gene match: 10. CDR3 loop: CASSSGTRVGIQYF. CDR3 sequence (DNA): TGTGCCAGCAGCTCCGGGACTAGGGTCGGCATTCAGTACTTC.

The rearrangement links TRBV18 to TRBJ2-4; D is ambiguous. The CDR3 is 17 amino acids. Germline V gives CDR1 KGHSH, CDR2 LQKENI. Trimming left V 3 bases short and J 1 base short, with 16 bases between. The CDR3 protein is CASSPPGLLGAKNIQYF. The CDR3 DNA reads as TGTGCCAGCTCACCCCCTGGGCTGCTGGGGGCCAAAAACATTCAGTACTTC.

The chain employs TRBV18 and TRBJ1-2; a possible D gene is TRBD1 (5 bases). Trimming pared 3 bases from V and 4 bases from J, leaving 24 bases between. The CDR3 loop spans 18 amino acids. Per the germline V gene, CDR1 is KGHSH and CDR2 is LQKENI. The CDR3 coding sequence is TGTGCCAGCTCACCCTACCGGGTGGGCAGGGTAGGTCCCTATGGCTACACCTTC. It encodes CASSPYRVGRVGPYGYTF.

V usage is TRBV5-1 and J usage is TRBJ1-1; D gene uncertain. Germline values: CDR1 SGHRS, CDR2 YFSETQ. Trimming left V 4 bases short and J 1 base short, with 8 bases between. The CDR3 contains 13 residues. The CDR3 is CASSRVGNTEAFF. CDR3 coding DNA: TGCGCCAGCAGCCGGGTGGGGAACACTGAAGCTTTCTTT. Full variable domain (remainder filled in from reference TRBV5-1 and TRBJ1-1): KAGVTQTPRYLIKTRGQQVTLSCSPISGHRSVSWYQQTPGQGLQFLFEYFSETQRNKGNFPGRFSGRQFSNSRSEMNVSTLELGDSALYLCASSRVGNTEAFFGQGTRLTVV.

The chain is built from TRBV10-3 and TRBJ1-3, with 8 bases matching TRBD1. The germline V gene has CDR1 ENHRY and CDR2 SYGVKD. V was clipped by 6 bases and J by 0 bases; unmatched bases: 4. The CDR3 has 15 amino acids. The CDR3 nucleotides are TGTGCCATCAGCGGGACAGGCTACTCTGGAAACACCATATATTTT. It translates to CAISGTGYSGNTIYF.

The chain carries TRBV2 and TRBJ2-5; D possibly corresponds to TRBD1 (6 bases). Germline loops: CDR1 SNHLY, CDR2 FYNNEI. V gave up 1 base and J gave up 9 bases, with 15 bases separating them. The CDR3 is made up of 14 amino acids. The CDR3 coding sequence is TGTGCCAGCAGTGAAGGAGACCGCGCAGGGGCCCAGTACTTC. Protein: CASSEGDRAGAQYF.

V gene TRBV4-2 combines with J gene TRBJ2-3, with 9 bases fitting TRBD2. The CDR3 covers 15 residues. V gave up 0 bases and J gave up 9 bases; unmatched junction bases: 7. Germline V gene sequence: CDR1 LGHNA, CDR2 YNFKEQ. The CDR3, as DNA: TGTGCCAGCAGCCAAGATCTAGCGGGACTAGAAACGCAGTATTTT. This sequence encodes CASSQDLAGLETQYF.

The chain combines TRBV9 with TRBJ2-5; 11 bases fit TRBD2. The CDR3 consists of 18 residues. Trimming removed 0 bases from V and 1 base from J; junction bases left unmatched: 8. Germline CDR1 SGDLS, CDR2 YYNGEE. This CDR3 reads CASSVALAGAVGQETQYF. DNA for the CDR3: TGTGCCAGCAGCGTAGCACTAGCGGGAGCCGTAGGCCAAGAGACCCAGTACTTC.

The rearrangement links TRBV4-1 to TRBJ2-1; 7 bases are shared with TRBD2. With 7 bases clipped from V and 7 bases from J, the junction kept 16 bases outside the gene matches. The CDR3 contains 16 residues. CDR1 is MGHRA, CDR2 YSYEKL, per germline. The CDR3 bases are TGCGCCAGCACCCACACACTAGCGCCCAATGGTAATGAGCAGTTCTTC. Amino acid sequence: CASTHTLAPNGNEQFF.